The TCR beta chain described here comes from a study of cytomegalovirus exposure and HLA in healthy donors. Whole-study context: The roughly 120 validation repertoires used the same platform as the approximately 670 first-cohort repertoires (as reported by a later analysis).

Assay: immunoSEQ multiplex PCR; the TCRdb copy retains only in-frame clones and omits some. The table records under 250,000 clones, about 90% of them present only once. The CDR3 contains 14 residues. Germline V gene data show CDR1 as SNHLY and CDR2 as FYNNEI. Trimming cost V 6 bases and J 2 bases; bases outside gene matches: 3. This clonotype was obtained from a man younger than 35 in good health and CMV-seropositive. Specimen: PBMCs. The chain is built from TRBV2 and TRBJ1-5, with 8 bases matching TRBD1. The CDR3 reads CASSPGQGNQPQHF. The DNA for the CDR3 is TGTGCCAGCAGCCCGGGACAGGGCAATCAGCCCCAGCATTTT.